A single sample is the source of the 11 T cell receptor beta chains below, sequenced in a study of T-cell memory formation after mild COVID-19. Each CDR3 protein gets one entry after TCRdb re-called the 5' RACE reads with MiXCR. Of roughly 250,000 distinct CDR3 sequences in the sample, 16% were seen once. The sequenced material came from PBMCs or a T cell subset sorted from them (not recorded which). The receptors were gathered from a young man who had mild COVID-19 (a few samples of this study predate the infection). Cell type and time point are not known.

This clonotype occurred a few times. An end of the junction differs from the germline gene, which may be a read error. The chain uses TRBV7-9 and TRBJ2-2; D is unclear. This CDR3 is 16 amino acids long. CDR1 is SEHNR, CDR2 FQNEAQ, per germline (reference sequence). In nucleotides, the CDR3 is TGTGCCAGCAGCGTAGCCGGTCGGGCCGTAGTCGGGGAGCTGTTTTTT. It specifies CASSVAGRAVVGELFF.

The V call is TRBV3-1, the J call TRBJ2-7, with unresolved D. Germline-derived CDR1 and CDR2 are LGHDT and YNNKEL (reference sequence). The CDR3 is made up of 12 amino acids. Between the trimmed V and J ends, which lost 5 bases and 6 bases, there was a span of 11 bases. For the CDR3, the DNA is TGTGCCAGCAGCAGACTCCGGGCCGAGCAGTACTTC. This codes for CASSRLRAEQYF.

The V call is TRBV3-1, the J call TRBJ1-2; 12 bases match TRBD1. V shed 1 base and J 7 bases; nucleotides not matched to a gene: 7. The CDR3 is 16 amino acids. Germline loops: CDR1 LGHDT, CDR2 YNNKEL (reference sequence). CDR3 in amino acids: CASSQAGTGGAGGYTF. The CDR3 nucleotides read TGTGCCAGCAGCCAAGCCGGGACAGGGGGCGCAGGTGGCTACACCTTC.

Ten or more counts support this clonotype. The chain combines TRBV5-1 with TRBJ2-2; TRBD2 matches 8 bases. Germline lookup yields CDR1 SGHRS and CDR2 YFSETQ. V trimming: 4 bases; J trimming: 0 bases; junction bases outside the gene matches: 8. The CDR3 is 17 residues long. CDR3 protein: CASSGTRGPPNTGELFF. Written as DNA, the CDR3 is TGCGCCAGCAGCGGGACTAGAGGTCCCCCGAACACCGGGGAGCTGTTTTTT.

This chain uses TRBV6-2 or TRBV6-3 with TRBJ2-7, with TRBD1 matching 9 bases. After removal of 2 bases from V and 3 bases from J, the junction contained 8 bases not matched to a gene. Germline loops: CDR1 MNHEY, CDR2 SVGEGT. The CDR3 sequence is 16 residues long. The CDR3 nucleotides read TGTGCCAGCAGTTACCCGGGACAGGGCCGAATCTACGAGCAGTACGTC. It specifies CASSYPGQGRIYEQYV.

This chain connects TRBV25-1 to TRBJ1-2; D is ambiguous. Germline loops: CDR1 MGHDK, CDR2 SYGVNS. The CDR3 consists of 14 residues. V lost 1 base, J lost 10 bases, and 16 bases lay in between. The CDR3: CASSESVRPFVYTF. CDR3 in DNA: TGTGCCAGCAGTGAATCGGTCAGGCCGTTCGTCTACACCTTC.

This clonotype showed up just a few times. The rearrangement joins TRBV4-2 to TRBJ1-4; 8 positions match TRBD1. V shed 0 bases, J shed 8 bases, and the junction held 8 bases outside the gene matches. CDR3 length equals 16 residues. Germline lookup yields CDR1 LGHNA and CDR2 YNFKEQ. CDR3 protein: CASSQEGTGQGEKLFF. The CDR3 coding sequence is TGTGCCAGCAGCCAAGAAGGGACAGGTCAGGGAGAAAAACTGTTTTTT.

The DNA for the CDR3 is TGTGCCAGCAGTTTCCTGGGAAGCAATCAGCCCCAGCATTTT. This codes for CASSFLGSNQPQHF. The gene calls are TRBV27 and TRBJ1-5; no reliable D call. Trimming pared 3 bases from V and 1 base from J, leaving 7 bases between. Per germline, CDR1 MNHEY and CDR2 SMNVEV (reference sequence). CDR3 size: 14 residues.

This rearrangement joins TRBV4-3 to TRBJ1-2; weak D call: TRBD1 (6 bases). The germline CDR1 and CDR2 sequences are LGHNA and YSLEER. The V end lost 3 bases, the J end lost 8 bases, and 19 bases lay between the germline ends. The CDR3 is made up of 15 amino acids. This chain's CDR3 is CASSQDSGTGRGYTF. CDR3 DNA: TGCGCCAGCAGCCAGGACAGTGGGACCGGTAGGGGCTACACCTTC.

The chain combines TRBV11-2 with TRBJ2-5, with D possibly TRBD2 on 5 matching bases. CDR3 size: 13 residues. Germline CDR1 SGHAT, CDR2 FQNNGV. With 3 bases removed from V and 5 bases from J, the gap between germline ends came to 10 bases. The CDR3 reads CASSLRAAETQYF. The DNA for the CDR3 is TGTGCCAGCAGCTTGAGGGCTGCCGAGACCCAGTACTTC.

This clonotype has only a few counts. The rearrangement joins TRBV20-1 to TRBJ2-1, with unresolved D. The CDR3 spans 10 residues. V shed 5 bases and J shed 6 bases, with 5 bases lying between them. Germline assignment: CDR1 DFQATT and CDR2 SNEGSKA (reference sequence). The CDR3 here is CSAHSNEQFF. CDR3 in DNA: TGCAGTGCTCATAGCAATGAGCAGTTCTTC.